The rows below give T cell receptor beta chains drawn from one sample of a study of blood T cell repertoires in COVID-19. Some clones are missing from TCRdb's copy, which holds only in-frame ones; the method was immunoSEQ multiplex PCR. The sample records around 180,000 clones, nearly 90% being singletons. The sequenced sample consisted of PBMCs or T cells enriched from blood (not recorded which). Receptors originate from a woman in her thirties or forties with acute COVID-19. CDR3s include the opening cysteine and the closing phenylalanine or tryptophan. Fields, in order: V gene, D gene, clone size, J gene, CDR3 protein, CDR3 DNA. The D gene is left open where the match is weak. Not every row has a clone size; where given, it reads once, few, many or a size class.

TRBV3-1/TRBV3-2	.	.	TRBJ1-4	CASSLRVGEKLFF	TGTGCCAGCAGCCTCAGGGTCGGTGAAAAACTGTTTTTT
TRBV19	TRBD1	.	TRBJ1-5	CASSMVQGNQPQHF	TGTGCCAGTAGTATGGTACAGGGGAATCAGCCCCAGCATTTT
TRBV7-2	.	.	TRBJ1-2	CASSLVFDRLANYGYTF	TGTGCCAGCAGCTTAGTATTTGACAGACTAGCTAACTATGGCTACACCTTC
TRBV28	TRBD1	.	TRBJ2-7	CASTPSGTGRYEQYF	TGTGCCAGCACCCCGTCCGGGACAGGGAGATACGAGCAGTACTTC
TRBV30	.	.	TRBJ1-2	CAWSVPGLLDGYTF	TGTGCCTGGAGTGTACCGGGGTTGTTGGATGGCTACACCTTC
TRBV4-3	.	.	TRBJ2-5	CASSQDPGQETQYF	TGCGCCAGCAGCCAAGACCCAGGGCAAGAGACCCAGTACTTC
TRBV5-1	TRBD1	.	TRBJ2-7	CASSYRGETYEQYF	TGCGCCAGCAGCTACAGGGGGGAGACCTACGAGCAGTACTTC
TRBV7-5	.	.	TRBJ2-1	CARSLRMARTPKNNEQFF	TGTGCCAGAAGCTTGAGGATGGCAAGAACACCAAAGAACAATGAGCAGTTCTTC
TRBV13	.	.	TRBJ1-1	CASSHVSWNTEAFF	TGTGCCAGCAGCCACGTTAGTTGGAACACTGAAGCTTTCTTT
TRBV7-2	.	.	TRBJ2-3	CASSFKPGGDTQYF	TGTGCCAGCAGCTTTAAGCCTGGGGGCGATACGCAGTATTTT
TRBV7-8	TRBD1	few	TRBJ2-5	CASSPDRGRETQYF	TGTGCCAGCAGCCCGGACAGGGGGAGAGAGACCCAGTACTTC
TRBV19	.	once	TRBJ2-3	CASAQGRGRTDTQYF	TGTGCCAGTGCACAGGGGAGAGGGAGGACAGATACGCAGTATTTT
TRBV18	TRBD1	once	TRBJ1-2	CASSTRQGLDYGYTF	TGTGCCAGCTCAACCCGACAGGGACTCGACTATGGCTACACCTTC
TRBV27	TRBD1	once	TRBJ1-3	CASSLYRGPLSGNTIYF	TGTGCCAGCAGTTTATACAGGGGGCCTCTCTCTGGAAACACCATATATTTT
TRBV19	.	.	TRBJ1-6	CASSIGARGKNNSPLHF	TGTGCCAGTAGTATAGGGGCTCGGGGGAAGAACAATTCACCCCTCCACTTT
TRBV3-1/TRBV3-2	TRBD1	.	TRBJ1-1	CASSPRDRVSAEAFF	TGTGCCAGCAGCCCCCGGGACAGGGTCTCGGCTGAAGCTTTCTTT
TRBV9	TRBD1	.	TRBJ1-2	CASSVDSGGEGYTF	TGTGCCAGCAGCGTAGATTCAGGGGGAGAGGGCTACACCTTC
TRBV19	TRBD1	.	TRBJ1-1	CASLRSGQGEANTEAFF	TGTGCCAGTCTACGCTCGGGACAGGGGGAGGCGAACACTGAAGCTTTCTTT
TRBV10-1	TRBD2	few	TRBJ2-2	CASRGGNITGELFF	TGCGCCAGCAGGGGGGGGAATATCACCGGGGAGCTGTTTTTT
TRBV9	.	.	TRBJ2-3	CASSVGGVGVSTDTQYF	TGTGCCAGCAGCGTAGGGGGAGTGGGCGTTAGCACAGATACGCAGTATTTT
TRBV5-1	TRBD1	.	TRBJ2-1	CASSGGTGETEQFF	TGCGCCAGCAGCGGGGGGACAGGGGAAACCGAGCAGTTCTTC
TRBV20-1	TRBD1	.	TRBJ2-7	CSASHNRGRAYEQYF	TGCAGTGCTAGTCATAACAGGGGAAGGGCCTACGAGCAGTACTTC
TRBV11-2	.	.	TRBJ2-1	CASSLGRSASYNEQFF	TGTGCCAGCAGCTTAGGTCGGTCCGCCTCCTACAATGAGCAGTTCTTC
TRBV6-2/TRBV6-3	TRBD2	.	TRBJ2-5	CASSYSAQLAGGQRETQYF	TGTGCCAGCAGTTACTCGGCCCAACTAGCGGGAGGGCAGAGGGAGACCCAGTACTTC
TRBV6-5	TRBD2	.	TRBJ2-5	CASRQAGRMGTQYF	TGTGCCAGCAGGCAAGCGGGGAGGATGGGGACCCAGTACTTC
TRBV28	.	.	TRBJ1-1	CASGPAGRNTEAFF	TGTGCCAGCGGTCCCGCGGGTAGGAACACTGAAGCTTTCTTT
TRBV5-6	.	.	TRBJ2-5	CASSLASQATLYQETQYF	TGTGCCAGCAGCTTGGCTTCCCAGGCTACCCTATACCAAGAGACCCAGTACTTC
TRBV18	.	.	TRBJ2-5	CASSPTGLAETQYF	TGTGCCAGCTCACCCACCGGGCTAGCTGAGACCCAGTACTTC
TRBV4-3	TRBD1	.	TRBJ1-2	CASSQVTGGARGYTF	TGCGCCAGCAGCCAAGTAACAGGGGGCGCAAGGGGCTACACCTTC
TRBV15	TRBD1	.	TRBJ1-4	CATSKDRGFEKLFF	TGTGCCACCAGCAAGGACAGGGGGTTTGAAAAACTGTTTTTT